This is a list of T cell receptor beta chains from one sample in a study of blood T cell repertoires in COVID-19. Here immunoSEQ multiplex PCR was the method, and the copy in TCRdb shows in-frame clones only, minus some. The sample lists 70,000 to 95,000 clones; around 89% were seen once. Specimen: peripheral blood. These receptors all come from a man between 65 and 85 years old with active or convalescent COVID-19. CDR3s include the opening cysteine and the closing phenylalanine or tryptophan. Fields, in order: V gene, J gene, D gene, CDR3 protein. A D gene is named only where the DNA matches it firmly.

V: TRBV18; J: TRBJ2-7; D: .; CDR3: CASSPPARAGEQYF
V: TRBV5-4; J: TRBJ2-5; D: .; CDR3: CASSFPGAQETQYF
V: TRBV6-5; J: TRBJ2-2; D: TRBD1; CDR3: CASRMAGGRTGELFF
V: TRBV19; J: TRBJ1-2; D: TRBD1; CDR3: CASSTLDRMVNYGYTF
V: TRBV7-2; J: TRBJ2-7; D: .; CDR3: CASSPPSTEQYF
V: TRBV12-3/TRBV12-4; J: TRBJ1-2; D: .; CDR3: CASSLAYGGGYTF
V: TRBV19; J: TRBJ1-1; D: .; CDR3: CASTYGQEAFF
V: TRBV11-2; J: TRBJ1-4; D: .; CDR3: CASSLAGADEKLFF
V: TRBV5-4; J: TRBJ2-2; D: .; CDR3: CASSRSEGAYTGELFF
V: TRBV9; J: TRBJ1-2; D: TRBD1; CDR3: CASSSRTGVDYGYTF
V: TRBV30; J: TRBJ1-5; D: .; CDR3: CAWICRFNRPDQPQHF
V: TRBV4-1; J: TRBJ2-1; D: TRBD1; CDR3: CASSQSTGVRYEQFF
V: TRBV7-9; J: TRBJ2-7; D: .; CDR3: CASSLGRGGQYF
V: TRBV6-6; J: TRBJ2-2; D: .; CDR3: CAGSERWNTGELFF
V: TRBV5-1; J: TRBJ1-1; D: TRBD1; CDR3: CASSRRETGVNTEAFF
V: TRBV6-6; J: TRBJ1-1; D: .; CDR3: CATLRGGSETEAFF
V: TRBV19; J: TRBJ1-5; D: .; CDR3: CASSNQGVQPQHF
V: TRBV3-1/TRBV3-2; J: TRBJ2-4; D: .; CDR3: CASSQGASNIQYF
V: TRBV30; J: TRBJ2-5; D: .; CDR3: CAWSDQGTVTQYF
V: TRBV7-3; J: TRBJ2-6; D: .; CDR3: CASSPPSANVLTF
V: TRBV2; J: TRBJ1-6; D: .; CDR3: CATSGAINSPLHF
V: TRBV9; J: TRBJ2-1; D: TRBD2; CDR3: CASNSGRAMEQFF
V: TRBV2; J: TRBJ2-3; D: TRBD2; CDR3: CATARWTSGRGTDTQYF
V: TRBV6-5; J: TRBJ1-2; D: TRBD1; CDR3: CASSSGQAYGYTF